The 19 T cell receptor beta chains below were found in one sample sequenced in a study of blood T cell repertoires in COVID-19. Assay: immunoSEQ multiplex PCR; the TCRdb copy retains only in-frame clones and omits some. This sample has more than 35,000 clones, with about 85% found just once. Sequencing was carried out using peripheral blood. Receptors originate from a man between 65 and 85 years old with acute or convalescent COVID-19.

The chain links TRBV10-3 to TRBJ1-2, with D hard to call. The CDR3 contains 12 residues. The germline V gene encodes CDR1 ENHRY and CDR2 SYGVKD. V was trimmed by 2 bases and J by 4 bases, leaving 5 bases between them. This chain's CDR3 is CAISETVYGYTF. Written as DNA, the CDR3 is TGTGCCATCAGTGAGACAGTCTATGGCTACACCTTC.

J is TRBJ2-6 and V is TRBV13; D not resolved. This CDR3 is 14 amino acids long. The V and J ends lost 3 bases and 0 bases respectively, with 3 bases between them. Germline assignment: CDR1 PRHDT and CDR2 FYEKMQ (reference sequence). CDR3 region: CASSFSSGANVLTF. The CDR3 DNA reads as TGTGCCAGCAGCTTTAGCTCTGGGGCCAACGTCCTGACTTTC.

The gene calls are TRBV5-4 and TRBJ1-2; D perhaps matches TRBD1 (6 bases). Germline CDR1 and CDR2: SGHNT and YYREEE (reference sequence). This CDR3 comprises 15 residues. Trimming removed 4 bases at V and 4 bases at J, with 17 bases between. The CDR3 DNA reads TGTGCCAGCAGCCCCCAGGGAGGGGGGTTCTATGGCTACACCTTC. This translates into CASSPQGGGFYGYTF.

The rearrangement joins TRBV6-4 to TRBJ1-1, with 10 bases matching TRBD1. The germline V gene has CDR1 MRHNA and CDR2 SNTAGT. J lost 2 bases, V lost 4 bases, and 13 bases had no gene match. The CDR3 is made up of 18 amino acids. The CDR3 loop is CASSAPDRGWGENTEAFF. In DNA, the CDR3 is TGTGCCAGCAGTGCCCCGGACAGGGGGTGGGGGGAAAACACTGAAGCTTTCTTT.

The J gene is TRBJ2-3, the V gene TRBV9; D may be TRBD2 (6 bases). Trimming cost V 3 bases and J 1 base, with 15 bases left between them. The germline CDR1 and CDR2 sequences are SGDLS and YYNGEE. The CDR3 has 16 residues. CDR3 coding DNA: TGTGCCAGCAGCGCCCGACTAGTCACGGGCACAGATACGCAGTATTTT. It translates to CASSARLVTGTDTQYF.

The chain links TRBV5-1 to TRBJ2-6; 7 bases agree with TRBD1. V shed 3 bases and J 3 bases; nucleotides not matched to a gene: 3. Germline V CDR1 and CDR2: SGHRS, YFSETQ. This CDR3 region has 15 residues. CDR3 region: CASSSTGVGANVLTF. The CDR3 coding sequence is TGCGCCAGCAGCTCAACAGGGGTTGGGGCCAACGTCCTGACTTTC.

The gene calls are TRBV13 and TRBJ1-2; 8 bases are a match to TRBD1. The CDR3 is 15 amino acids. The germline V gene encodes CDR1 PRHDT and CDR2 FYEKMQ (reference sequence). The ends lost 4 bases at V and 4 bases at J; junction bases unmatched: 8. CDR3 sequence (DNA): TGTGCCAGCAGCTCCGTGGACAGGGCGGGCTATGGCTACACCTTC. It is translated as CASSSVDRAGYGYTF.

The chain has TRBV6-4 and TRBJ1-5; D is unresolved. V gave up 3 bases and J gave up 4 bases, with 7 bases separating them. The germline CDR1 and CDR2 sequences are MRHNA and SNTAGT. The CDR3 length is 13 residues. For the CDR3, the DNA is TGTGCCAGCAGTGAATCTCTTAATCAGCCCCAGCATTTT. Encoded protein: CASSESLNQPQHF.

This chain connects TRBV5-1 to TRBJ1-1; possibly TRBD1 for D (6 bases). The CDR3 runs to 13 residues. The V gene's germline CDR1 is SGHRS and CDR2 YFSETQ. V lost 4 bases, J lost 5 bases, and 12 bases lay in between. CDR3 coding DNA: TGCGCCAGCAGCCAAAATCAGGGGACTGAAGCTTTCTTT. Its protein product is CASSQNQGTEAFF.

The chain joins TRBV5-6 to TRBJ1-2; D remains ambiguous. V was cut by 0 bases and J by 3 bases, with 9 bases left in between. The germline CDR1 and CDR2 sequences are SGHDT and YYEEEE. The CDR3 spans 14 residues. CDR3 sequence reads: CASSLEGRYYGYTF. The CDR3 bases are TGTGCCAGCAGCTTGGAAGGCAGGTACTATGGCTACACCTTC.

The CDR3 coding sequence is TGTGCCAGCAGTGAAGCATCAGGGATTTATCAGCCCCAGCATTTT. It yields the protein CASSEASGIYQPQHF. The chain combines TRBV2 with TRBJ1-5, with a weak D call TRBD1 (5 bases). The V gene's germline CDR1 is SNHLY and CDR2 FYNNEI. The V end was cut by 0 bases, the J end by 5 bases, with 11 bases between. This CDR3 comprises 15 residues.

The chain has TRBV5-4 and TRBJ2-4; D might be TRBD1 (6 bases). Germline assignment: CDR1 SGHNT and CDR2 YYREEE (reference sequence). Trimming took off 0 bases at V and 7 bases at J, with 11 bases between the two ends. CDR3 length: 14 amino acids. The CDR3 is CASSLGAGQNIQYF. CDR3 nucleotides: TGTGCCAGCAGCTTGGGGGCAGGACAGAACATTCAGTACTTC.

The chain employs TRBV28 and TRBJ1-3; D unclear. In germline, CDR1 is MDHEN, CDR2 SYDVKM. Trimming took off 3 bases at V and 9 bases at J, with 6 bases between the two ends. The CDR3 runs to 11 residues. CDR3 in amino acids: CASSFIPTIYF. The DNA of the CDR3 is TGTGCCAGCAGTTTCATCCCCACCATATATTTT.

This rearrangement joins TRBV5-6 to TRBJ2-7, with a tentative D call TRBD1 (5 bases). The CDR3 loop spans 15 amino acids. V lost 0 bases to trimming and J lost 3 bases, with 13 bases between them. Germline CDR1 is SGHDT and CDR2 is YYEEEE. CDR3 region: CASSLDQGYYYEQYF. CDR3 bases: TGTGCCAGCAGCTTGGATCAGGGATACTACTACGAGCAGTACTTC.

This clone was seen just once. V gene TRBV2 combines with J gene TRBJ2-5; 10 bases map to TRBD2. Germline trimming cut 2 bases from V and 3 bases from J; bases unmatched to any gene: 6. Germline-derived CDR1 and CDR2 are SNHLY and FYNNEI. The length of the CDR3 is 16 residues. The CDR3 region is CASSESSGSLKETQYF. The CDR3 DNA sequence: TGTGCCAGCAGTGAATCTAGCGGGAGCCTCAAAGAGACCCAGTACTTC.

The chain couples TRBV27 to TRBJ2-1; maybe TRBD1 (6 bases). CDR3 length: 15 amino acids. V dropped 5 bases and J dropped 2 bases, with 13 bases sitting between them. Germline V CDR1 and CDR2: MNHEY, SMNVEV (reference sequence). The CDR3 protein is CASSNNRDTYNEQFF. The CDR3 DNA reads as TGTGCCAGCAGTAACAACCGGGACACCTACAATGAGCAGTTCTTC.

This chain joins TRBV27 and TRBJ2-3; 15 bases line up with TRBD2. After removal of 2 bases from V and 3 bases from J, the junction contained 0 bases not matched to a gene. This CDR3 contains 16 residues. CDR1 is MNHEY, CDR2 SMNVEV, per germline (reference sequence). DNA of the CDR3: TGTGCCAGCAGTTTAGGACTAGCGGGAGGGACAGATACGCAGTATTTT. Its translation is CASSLGLAGGTDTQYF.

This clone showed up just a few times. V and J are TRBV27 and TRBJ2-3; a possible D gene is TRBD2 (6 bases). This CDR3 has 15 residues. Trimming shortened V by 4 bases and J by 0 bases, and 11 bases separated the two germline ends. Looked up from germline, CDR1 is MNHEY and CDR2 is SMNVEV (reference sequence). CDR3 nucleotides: TGTGCCAGCAGTTCTTTTAGCGGAAGCACAGATACGCAGTATTTT. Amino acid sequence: CASSSFSGSTDTQYF.

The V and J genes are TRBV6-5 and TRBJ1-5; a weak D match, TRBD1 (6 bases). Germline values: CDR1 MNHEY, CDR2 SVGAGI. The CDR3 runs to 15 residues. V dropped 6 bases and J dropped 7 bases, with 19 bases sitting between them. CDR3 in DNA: TGTGCCAGCAGACCCGCGGGGGCAGGGGAACAGCCCCAGCATTTT. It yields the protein CASRPAGAGEQPQHF.